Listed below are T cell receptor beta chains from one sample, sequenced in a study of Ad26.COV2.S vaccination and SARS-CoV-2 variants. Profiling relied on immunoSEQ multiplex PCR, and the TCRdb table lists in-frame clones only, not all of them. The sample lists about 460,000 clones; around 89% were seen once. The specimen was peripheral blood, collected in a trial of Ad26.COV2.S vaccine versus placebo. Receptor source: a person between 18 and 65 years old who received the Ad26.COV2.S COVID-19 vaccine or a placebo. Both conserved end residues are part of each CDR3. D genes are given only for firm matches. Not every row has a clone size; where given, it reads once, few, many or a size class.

CDR3nt: TGTGCCAGTAGTAATTTTGGGGGCACGAATCAGCCCCAGCATTTT; CDR3aa: CASSNFGGTNQPQHF; j_gene: TRBJ1-5; abundance: NA; d_gene: NA; v_gene: TRBV19
CDR3nt: TGTGCCAGCAGCCAAGTATACCCCAGGGCTGAAGCTTTCTTT; CDR3aa: CASSQVYPRAEAFF; j_gene: TRBJ1-1; abundance: NA; d_gene: NA; v_gene: TRBV3-1/TRBV3-2
CDR3nt: TGTGCCAGCAGTGATATCGGGGAGGAAGCTTTCTTT; CDR3aa: CASSDIGEEAFF; j_gene: TRBJ1-1; abundance: NA; d_gene: NA; v_gene: TRBV27
CDR3nt: TGTGCCAGCAGCTTAGGTGGGACAGTTGAAAAACTGTTTTTT; CDR3aa: CASSLGGTVEKLFF; j_gene: TRBJ1-4; abundance: once; d_gene: TRBD1; v_gene: TRBV7-2
CDR3nt: TGTGCCAGCAGTTCGCAACTAGCGGGAGTCGGAGATACGCAGTATTTT; CDR3aa: CASSSQLAGVGDTQYF; j_gene: TRBJ2-3; abundance: NA; d_gene: TRBD2; v_gene: TRBV27
CDR3nt: TGTGCCATCAGTGGGACTAGCGGTCAAAACATTCAGTACTTC; CDR3aa: CAISGTSGQNIQYF; j_gene: TRBJ2-4; abundance: NA; d_gene: TRBD2; v_gene: TRBV10-3
CDR3nt: TGTGCCAGCAGCGTAAATCTAGCGGGGGGCCACGGGGAGCTGTTTTTT; CDR3aa: CASSVNLAGGHGELFF; j_gene: TRBJ2-2; abundance: NA; d_gene: TRBD2; v_gene: TRBV9
CDR3nt: TGTGCCAGCAGTTCCGCAGGGAACCGGGAAAAACTGTTTTTT; CDR3aa: CASSSAGNREKLFF; j_gene: TRBJ1-4; abundance: NA; d_gene: NA; v_gene: TRBV6-5
CDR3nt: TGCGCCAGCAGCTTGGAACGGGTTCGAACCGGGGAGCTGTTTTTT; CDR3aa: CASSLERVRTGELFF; j_gene: TRBJ2-2; abundance: NA; d_gene: NA; v_gene: TRBV5-1
CDR3nt: TGTGCCAGCAGCCAAGTGAACACTGAAGCTTTCTTT; CDR3aa: CASSQVNTEAFF; j_gene: TRBJ1-1; abundance: NA; d_gene: NA; v_gene: TRBV3-1/TRBV3-2
CDR3nt: TGTGCCAGCAGCGTAGCGTCTAGTGAGCAGTTCTTC; CDR3aa: CASSVASSEQFF; j_gene: TRBJ2-1; abundance: NA; d_gene: NA; v_gene: TRBV9
CDR3nt: TGTGCCAGCAGCTTAGGAGGACTTGAAGCTTTCTTT; CDR3aa: CASSLGGLEAFF; j_gene: TRBJ1-1; abundance: NA; d_gene: NA; v_gene: TRBV7-9
CDR3nt: TGTGCCTCCCTAGGCAGGGCTTTCTACGAGCAGTACTTC; CDR3aa: CASLGRAFYEQYF; j_gene: TRBJ2-7; abundance: NA; d_gene: NA; v_gene: TRBV2
CDR3nt: TGCGCCAGCAGCCCGGGACAGCTAGCCAAAAACATTCAGTACTTC; CDR3aa: CASSPGQLAKNIQYF; j_gene: TRBJ2-4; abundance: NA; d_gene: TRBD1; v_gene: TRBV5-1
CDR3nt: TGTGCCAGCAGCCCTAATTCCCGGGACAGGGTAACTGGCTACACCTTC; CDR3aa: CASSPNSRDRVTGYTF; j_gene: TRBJ1-2; abundance: NA; d_gene: TRBD1; v_gene: TRBV5-5
CDR3nt: TGTGCCACCAGCAGGGGGACGGGGAAAAATCAGCCCCAGCATTTT; CDR3aa: CATSRGTGKNQPQHF; j_gene: TRBJ1-5; abundance: few; d_gene: NA; v_gene: TRBV15
CDR3nt: TGTGCCAGCAGCTTAGCACCAGGACAGGGAGGCGAGCAGTACTTC; CDR3aa: CASSLAPGQGGEQYF; j_gene: TRBJ2-7; abundance: NA; d_gene: TRBD1; v_gene: TRBV7-2
CDR3nt: TGTGCCAGCAGTTTTTACGGAAAGACCCAGTACTTC; CDR3aa: CASSFYGKTQYF; j_gene: TRBJ2-5; abundance: NA; d_gene: NA; v_gene: TRBV12-3/TRBV12-4
CDR3nt: TGCGCCAGCAGTGAAACTACGGTGAGGGGGAGAAGCATTCAGTACTTC; CDR3aa: CASSETTVRGRSIQYF; j_gene: TRBJ2-4; abundance: once; d_gene: NA; v_gene: TRBV10-2
CDR3nt: TGTGCCAGCTCACCACCTACAGAACCCCGGCCAACCCAGTACTTC; CDR3aa: CASSPPTEPRPTQYF; j_gene: TRBJ2-5; abundance: NA; d_gene: NA; v_gene: TRBV18
CDR3nt: TGTGCCTGGAGTGTATTGGGGCAGCTGAATGAAAAACTGTTTTTT; CDR3aa: CAWSVLGQLNEKLFF; j_gene: TRBJ1-4; abundance: NA; d_gene: NA; v_gene: TRBV30
CDR3nt: TGTGCCAGCAGCTCGTCATCGGCAGGGAACTATGGCTACACCTTC; CDR3aa: CASSSSSAGNYGYTF; j_gene: TRBJ1-2; abundance: NA; d_gene: NA; v_gene: TRBV11-2
CDR3nt: TGTGCCAGCAGTATCTCCTACTATGGCTACACCTTC; CDR3aa: CASSISYYGYTF; j_gene: TRBJ1-2; abundance: NA; d_gene: NA; v_gene: TRBV6-5
CDR3nt: TGTGCCACCAGCAGAGGACCAATGACTGTCCAAGAGACCCAGTACTTC; CDR3aa: CATSRGPMTVQETQYF; j_gene: TRBJ2-5; abundance: few; d_gene: NA; v_gene: TRBV15
CDR3nt: TGTGCCAGCAGAGGTCGGAACACTGAAGCTTTCTTT; CDR3aa: CASRGRNTEAFF; j_gene: TRBJ1-1; abundance: NA; d_gene: NA; v_gene: TRBV27
CDR3nt: TGTGCCAGCGAATCACATAATAATTCACCCCTCCACTTT; CDR3aa: CASESHNNSPLHF; j_gene: TRBJ1-6; abundance: NA; d_gene: NA; v_gene: TRBV6-5
CDR3nt: TGTGCCAGCAAGGCAGGAAGCAGTCAGCCCCAGCATTTT; CDR3aa: CASKAGSSQPQHF; j_gene: TRBJ1-5; abundance: NA; d_gene: NA; v_gene: TRBV2
CDR3nt: TGTGCTAGCAGCGCGGGACTAGCGGGGGGGGATGAGCAGTTCTTC; CDR3aa: CASSAGLAGGDEQFF; j_gene: TRBJ2-1; abundance: once; d_gene: TRBD2; v_gene: TRBV7-7
CDR3nt: TGTGCCAGCAGTTTACAGGGCTATGGCTACACCTTC; CDR3aa: CASSLQGYGYTF; j_gene: TRBJ1-2; abundance: NA; d_gene: NA; v_gene: TRBV27
CDR3nt: TGTGCCTGGAGTCCGGGACACGGAAACTATGGCTACACCTTC; CDR3aa: CAWSPGHGNYGYTF; j_gene: TRBJ1-2; abundance: NA; d_gene: NA; v_gene: TRBV30
CDR3nt: TGTGCCAGCTCACCAAACCTGGGACAGGCTAATGAAAAACTGTTTTTT; CDR3aa: CASSPNLGQANEKLFF; j_gene: TRBJ1-4; abundance: NA; d_gene: TRBD1; v_gene: TRBV18